This entry is about one T cell receptor beta chain. The sample originates from a study of T-cell memory formation after mild COVID-19. One entry per CDR3 protein, called by TCRdb with MiXCR from the 5' RACE reads. The sample gives about 430,000 distinct CDR3 sequences, 20% to 25% of which show up once; around 9.5% is in the top ten. The V gene's germline CDR1 is MGHRA and CDR2 YSYEKL. After removal of 0 bases from V and 2 bases from J, the junction contained 4 bases not matched to a gene. This CDR3 contains 17 residues. The source is an adult woman who had mild COVID-19 (a few samples of this study predate the infection). Cell type and time point are not known. The V call is TRBV4-1, the J call TRBJ2-1; 10 bases line up with TRBD2. The specimen was PBMCs or a T cell subset sorted from them (not recorded which). The CDR3 nucleotides read TGCGCCAGCAGCCAAGAAAGAAGCGGGGGGGCCTACAATGAGCAGTTCTTC. It specifies CASSQERSGGAYNEQFF.